The source of this TCR beta chain is a study of metastatic and nonmetastatic thyroid tumors (dated by TCRdb to between 2020 and 2021). For the wider study: Repertoires were compared across peripheral blood and tumor or nodule tissue samples from malignant and benign thyroid patients.

What the research found in general, with its limitations: In both blood and tumor samples, TCR beta diversity was reported to be significantly higher in malignant tumors than in benign nodules.

On this clone: This receptor's antigen is unknown. No per-base quality is available; no much larger clone lies one base away.

The germline V gene provides CDR1 SGHRS and CDR2 YFSETQ. The CDR3 runs 14 amino acids, cysteine and phenylalanine included. Here the CDR3 DNA is all that survives: 42 bases in frame from base 1. V lost 0 bases and J lost 7 bases; the stretch between them is 13 bases long. No treatment had been received by any patient before thyroid surgery. Using T-cell receptor beta sequencing, the researchers looked back retrospectively at clinical samples from patients, gathered between about 2012 and 2018. The library was obtained by PCR. Sequencing relied on an Illumina HiSeq 4000. The TCR beta-chain CDR3 region of each patient was profiled by high-throughput sequencing. The original methods were these. Drawing on CDR3 differences between clinicopathological groups, the researchers built a classifier meant to tell apart patients with distant-metastatic papillary thyroid cancer. The Shannon index was used to measure repertoire diversity, and the Morisita-Horn index was used to measure how similar tumor and blood repertoires were. The public reads were quality trimmed at Q25 with fastp and then assembled into clones with MiXCR by TCRdb, keeping productive beta chains. The V and J calls here are based on TCRdb, not the publication. This sample lists about 24,000 clones; around 15% were detected once. The top ten constitute more than 13% of the sample.

The rearrangement joined TRBV5-1 to TRBJ1-1; confidence is insufficient to name the D gene. The TCR was taken from a female donor with papillary thyroid cancer or a benign thyroid nodule (not recorded which). Some clones in this sample may be carry-over from other donors' samples. The sample was blood. The CDR3 region has the sequence CASSLDDRVHEAFF. The DNA is TGCGCCAGCAGCTTGGACGACCGTGTGCATGAAGCTTTCTTT.